Below are 11 T cell receptor beta chains sequenced from a single sample in a study of blood T cells in healthy people across ages. Primers used in a second PCR of roughly 7 to 12 cycles were a sample-barcoded 5' primer and a J-beta primer mix. TCRdb re-analysed the 5' RACE reads in MiXCR, keeping a single row per CDR3 protein. In the table there are 850,000 to 1,000,000 distinct CDR3 sequences, around 48% of which are singletons. Sequenced input: blood. The receptors stem from a man between 25 and 39 years old in good health.

V and J are TRBV28 and TRBJ1-5, with D possibly being TRBD1 (5 bases). Germline-derived CDR1 and CDR2 are MDHEN and SYDVKM. The V gene lost 6 bases and the J gene lost 3 bases, with 15 bases spanning the gap. This CDR3 has 15 amino acids. As DNA, the CDR3 is TGTGCCAGCAGCCCCGTCGACAGAGACAATCAGCCCCAGCATTTT. Protein sequence: CASSPVDRDNQPQHF. The full variable domain, with the rest looked up from reference TRBV28 and TRBJ1-5, is DVKVTQSSRYLVKRTGEKVFLECVQDMDHENMFWYRQDPGLGLRLIYFSYDVKMKEKGDIPEGYSVSREKKERFSLILESASTNQTSMYLCASSPVDRDNQPQHFGDGTRLSIL.

This rearrangement joins TRBV28 to TRBJ2-1; D is undetermined. Trimming took 3 bases from V and 7 from J, leaving 10 bases between them. Germline CDR1 and CDR2: MDHEN and SYDVKM. CDR3 length: 13 residues. Here the CDR3 DNA reads TGTGCCAGCAGTTTCGCCGCTAGTAATGAGCAGTTCTTC. Encoded protein: CASSFAASNEQFF.

This clonotype was counted once. Mismatch with germline at one junction end may stem from a read error. The chain combines TRBV28 with TRBJ1-2, with TRBD1 as a possible D gene (5 bases). This CDR3 is built from 15 residues. CDR1 and CDR2 from the germline V gene are MDHEN and SYDVKM. CDR3 nucleotides: TGTGCCAGCAGTTTAGCCGGGACGCTTAACTATGACTACACCTTC. Its protein product is CASSLAGTLNYDYTF.

This clonotype has only one observation. V usage is TRBV20-1 and J usage is TRBJ2-7, with TRBD1 identical over 9 bases. There are 14 residues in the CDR3. J gave up 3 bases and V 5 bases, and 8 bases lay outside the gene matches. The germline gives CDR1 DFQATT, CDR2 SNEGSKA (reference sequence). The CDR3 is CSALTGGAYYEQYF. The CDR3 DNA reads TGCAGTGCTCTCACAGGGGGCGCGTACTACGAGCAGTACTTC.

The sample holds one count of this clonotype. This rearrangement joins TRBV4-3 to TRBJ2-7; perhaps D is TRBD1 or TRBD2 (5 bases each). From germline, CDR1 is LGHNA and CDR2 YSLEER. Trimming left V 0 bases short and J 1 base short, with 10 bases between. CDR3 length: 15 residues. This chain's CDR3 is CASSQERGNSYEQYF. The CDR3 coding sequence is TGCGCCAGCAGCCAAGAGAGGGGCAATTCCTACGAGCAGTACTTC.

V is TRBV6-1 and J is TRBJ1-2; D is possibly TRBD1 (5 bases). Trimming pared 1 base from V and 0 bases from J, leaving 15 bases between. In germline, CDR1 is MNHNS, CDR2 SASEGT. CDR3 length: 17 amino acids. CDR3 sequence reads: CASSEGTALGANYGYTF. The DNA for the CDR3 is TGTGCCAGCAGTGAAGGAACGGCTCTAGGGGCTAACTATGGCTACACCTTC.

This clonotype was counted only a few times. V gene TRBV4-1 combines with J gene TRBJ1-2; TRBD1 might be the D (5 bases). In germline, CDR1 is MGHRA, CDR2 YSYEKL. There are 14 residues in the CDR3. The V gene lost 3 bases and the J gene lost 4 bases, with 12 bases spanning the gap. The CDR3 nucleotides read TGCGCCAGCAGCCAGGAACAGGAAACCTATGGCTACACCTTC. Translation: CASSQEQETYGYTF.

This clonotype was picked up a small number of times. This chain joins TRBV4-3 and TRBJ2-7; D perhaps matches TRBD1 (5 bases). Trimming cost V 0 bases and J 2 bases, with 11 bases left between them. The CDR3 extends over 15 amino acids. Germline V gene lookup returns CDR1 LGHNA and CDR2 YSLEER. The DNA of the CDR3 is TGCGCCAGCAGCCAAGACCCAGGGTCGGCCTACGAGCAGTACTTC. This codes for CASSQDPGSAYEQYF.

This clonotype occurred many times. The V call is TRBV27, the J call TRBJ2-7; 7 nucleotides line up with TRBD2. The CDR3 covers 14 residues. V was clipped by 3 bases and J by 2 bases; unmatched bases: 4. From germline, CDR1 is MNHEY and CDR2 SMNVEV (reference sequence). The CDR3 spells CASSLRGGAYEQYF. Written as DNA, the CDR3 is TGTGCCAGCAGTTTGCGGGGAGGGGCCTACGAGCAGTACTTC.

This clonotype was seen a handful of times. CDR3 sequence: CASSQTGGSYNEQFF. CDR3 nucleotides: TGCGCCAGCAGCCAGACAGGGGGCTCCTACAATGAGCAGTTCTTC. This rearrangement joins TRBV4-1 to TRBJ2-1; 9 bases are a match to TRBD1. V dropped 3 bases and J dropped 0; count of bases not matched to a gene: 0. Germline values: CDR1 MGHRA, CDR2 YSYEKL. The CDR3 covers 15 residues.

V and J are TRBV28 and TRBJ1-5; D may be TRBD1 (5 bases). V dropped 5 bases and J dropped 2 bases, with 13 bases sitting between them. This CDR3 is built from 15 residues. Germline V gene lookup returns CDR1 MDHEN and CDR2 SYDVKM. The CDR3 here is CASSRGGVGNQPQHF. The CDR3 DNA is TGTGCCAGCAGTCGCGGGGGGGTTGGCAATCAGCCCCAGCATTTT.